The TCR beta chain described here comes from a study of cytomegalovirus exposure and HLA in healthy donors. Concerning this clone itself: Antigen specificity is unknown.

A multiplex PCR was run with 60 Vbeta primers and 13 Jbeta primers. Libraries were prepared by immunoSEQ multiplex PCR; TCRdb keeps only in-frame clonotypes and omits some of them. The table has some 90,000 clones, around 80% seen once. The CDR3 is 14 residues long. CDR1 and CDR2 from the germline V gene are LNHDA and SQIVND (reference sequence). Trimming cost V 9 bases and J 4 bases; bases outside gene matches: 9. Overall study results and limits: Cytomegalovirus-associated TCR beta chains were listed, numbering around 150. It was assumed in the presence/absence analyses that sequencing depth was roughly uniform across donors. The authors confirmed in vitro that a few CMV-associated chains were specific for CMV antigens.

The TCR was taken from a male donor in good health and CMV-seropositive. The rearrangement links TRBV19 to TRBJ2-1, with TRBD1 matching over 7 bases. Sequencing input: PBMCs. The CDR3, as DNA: TGTGCCAGCCAACAGGGGCCAACTTACAATGAGCAGTTCTTC. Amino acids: CASQQGPTYNEQFF. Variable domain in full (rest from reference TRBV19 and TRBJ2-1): DGGITQSPKYLFRKEGQNVTLSCEQNLNHDAMYWYRQDPGQGLRLIYYSQIVNDFQKGDIAEGYSVSREKKESFPLTVTSAQKNPTAFYLCASQQGPTYNEQFFGPGTRLTVL.